The 10 T cell receptor beta chains listed next were all sequenced from one sample in a study of CD8 T cells in Susac syndrome. Reverse transcription of about 0.5 to 1 ug RNA was carried out with random hexamers. In TCRdb, the immunoSEQ multiplex PCR reads were re-called with MiXCR into one record per CDR3 protein. Of about 150,000 distinct CDR3 sequences listed, 93% are singletons. Sequencing was done on a sample of CD4+ T cells from PBMCs. The receptors stem from a human donor with multiple sclerosis.

The sample holds one count of this clonotype. This chain links TRBV14 with TRBJ2-7, with TRBD1 as a possible D gene (5 bases). The CDR3 length is 14 residues. The germline V and J ends were trimmed by 2 bases and 2 bases, with 10 bases remaining between them. Germline V gene data show CDR1 as SGHDN and CDR2 as FVKESK. CDR3 sequence reads: CASSQWGGAYEQYF. CDR3 nucleotides: TGTGCCAGCAGCCAATGGGGCGGTGCCTACGAGCAGTACTTC. Supplemented by reference TRBV14 and TRBJ2-7, the full variable domain reads EAGVTQFPSHSVIEKGQTVTLRCDPISGHDNLYWYRRVMGKEIKFLLHFVKESKQDESGMPNNRFLAERTGGTYSTLKVQPAELEDSGVYFCASSQWGGAYEQYFGPGTRLTVT.

The chain uses TRBV20-1 and TRBJ2-1, with D perhaps matching TRBD1 (5 bases). Germline values: CDR1 DFQATT, CDR2 SNEGSKA (reference sequence). Trimming took 3 bases from V and 8 from J, leaving 14 bases between them. The CDR3 runs 13 residues. As DNA, the CDR3 is TGCAGTGCTAGTGGGGTAGCAGGGCATGAGCAGTTCTTC. Translation gives CSASGVAGHEQFF.

The CDR3 reads CASSLGFTNPETQYF. In DNA, the CDR3 is TGTGCCAGCAGCTTAGGGTTTACGAATCCGGAGACCCAGTACTTC. This rearrangement joins TRBV7-9 to TRBJ2-5; unclear D gene. Germline-derived CDR1 and CDR2 are SEHNR and FQNEAQ (reference sequence). V shed 1 base and J shed 5 bases, with 14 bases lying between them. The CDR3 totals 15 residues.

The J gene is TRBJ2-1, the V gene TRBV5-4, with D maybe TRBD1 (6 bases). Deletions cut 4 bases from V and 5 bases from J, with 10 bases between. The CDR3 spans 13 residues. The germline V gene has CDR1 SGHNT and CDR2 YYREEE (reference sequence). The CDR3 region has the DNA TGTGCCAGCAGCCCGGACAGCGACAATGAGCAGTTCTTC. This sequence encodes CASSPDSDNEQFF. The full variable domain, in which reference TRBV5-4 and TRBJ2-1 provide the parts outside the CDR3, is ETGVTQSPTHLIKTRGQQVTLRCSSQSGHNTVSWYQQALGQGPQFIFQYYREEENGRGNFPPRFSGLQFPNYSSELNVNALELDDSALYLCASSPDSDNEQFFGPGTRLTVL.

This chain connects TRBV5-4 to TRBJ2-3; TRBD2 matches at 10 bases. The trim removed 0 bases at V and 0 bases at J, leaving 7 bases unmatched. Per the germline V gene, CDR1 is SGHNT and CDR2 is YYREEE (reference sequence). The CDR3 has 18 amino acids. The CDR3 nucleotides are TGTGCCAGCAGCTTGGGGGCTAGCGGGGGCGCTAGCACAGATACGCAGTATTTT. This codes for CASSLGASGGASTDTQYF.

V and J are TRBV18 and TRBJ1-1; D might be TRBD1 (5 bases). The CDR3 runs to 16 residues. Trimming shortened V by 2 bases and J by 0 bases, and 13 bases separated the two germline ends. Germline CDR1 and CDR2: KGHSH and LQKENI. This chain's CDR3 is CASSPRSGSMNTEAFF. CDR3 DNA sequence: TGTGCCAGCTCACCAAGGTCAGGGAGCATGAACACTGAAGCTTTCTTT.

The chain has TRBV29-1 and TRBJ2-1; D is possibly TRBD1 or TRBD2 (6 bases each). CDR3 size: 12 residues. The V end was cut by 3 bases, the J end by 7 bases, with 10 bases between. Germline V gene sequence: CDR1 SQVTM, CDR2 ANQGSEA. CDR3 sequence (DNA): TGCAGCGTTGACTGGGGGGCAAATGAGCAGTTCTTC. This gives the protein CSVDWGANEQFF.

The rearrangement uses TRBV5-6 and TRBJ2-7; D is uncertain. Germline V CDR1 and CDR2: SGHDT, YYEEEE. V dropped 1 base and J dropped 2 bases, with 7 bases sitting between them. The CDR3 totals 13 residues. CDR3 bases: TGTGCCAGCAGCTTGAAGAAGACCTACGAGCAGTACTTC. Translated, it gives CASSLKKTYEQYF. The variable domain in full, completed from reference TRBV5-6 and TRBJ2-7, reads DAGVTQSPTHLIKTRGQQVTLRCSPKSGHDTVSWYQQALGQGPQFIFQYYEEEERQRGNFPDRFSGHQFPNYSSELNVNALLLGDSALYLCASSLKKTYEQYFGPGTRLTVT.

The sample holds one count of this clonotype. The chain employs TRBV18 and TRBJ2-4; 8 bases map to TRBD2. Germline V gives CDR1 KGHSH, CDR2 LQKENI. J gave up 9 bases and V 3 bases, and 10 bases lay outside the gene matches. This CDR3 has 15 amino acids. CDR3 amino acids: CASSPREGHGFIQYF. CDR3 nucleotide sequence: TGTGCCAGCTCACCTCGGGAGGGCCACGGTTTCATTCAGTACTTC.

The chain uses TRBV7-3 and TRBJ2-5; the D gene is possibly TRBD2 (7 bases). The CDR3 totals 14 residues. The V end was cut by 5 bases, the J end by 1 base, with 11 bases between. The V gene's germline CDR1 is SGHTA and CDR2 FQGTGA. The CDR3 region is CASSQGGVQETQYF. CDR3 DNA sequence: TGTGCCAGCAGCCAAGGGGGGGTCCAAGAGACCCAGTACTTC.